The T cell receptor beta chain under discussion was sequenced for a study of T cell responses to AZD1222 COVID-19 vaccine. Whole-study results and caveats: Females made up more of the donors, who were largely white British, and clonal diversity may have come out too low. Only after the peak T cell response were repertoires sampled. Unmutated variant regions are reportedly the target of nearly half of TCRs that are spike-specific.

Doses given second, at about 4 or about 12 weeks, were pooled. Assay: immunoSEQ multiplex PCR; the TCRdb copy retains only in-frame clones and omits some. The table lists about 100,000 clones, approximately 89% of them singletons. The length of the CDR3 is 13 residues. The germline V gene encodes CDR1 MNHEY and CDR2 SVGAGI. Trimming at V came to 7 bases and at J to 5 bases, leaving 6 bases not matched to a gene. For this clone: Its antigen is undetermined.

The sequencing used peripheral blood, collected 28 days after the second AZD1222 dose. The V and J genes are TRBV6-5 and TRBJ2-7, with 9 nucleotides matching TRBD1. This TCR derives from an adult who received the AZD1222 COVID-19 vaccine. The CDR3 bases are TGTGCCAGCACCACAGGGGGCAGCGACGAGCAGTACTTC. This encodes CASTTGGSDEQYF.